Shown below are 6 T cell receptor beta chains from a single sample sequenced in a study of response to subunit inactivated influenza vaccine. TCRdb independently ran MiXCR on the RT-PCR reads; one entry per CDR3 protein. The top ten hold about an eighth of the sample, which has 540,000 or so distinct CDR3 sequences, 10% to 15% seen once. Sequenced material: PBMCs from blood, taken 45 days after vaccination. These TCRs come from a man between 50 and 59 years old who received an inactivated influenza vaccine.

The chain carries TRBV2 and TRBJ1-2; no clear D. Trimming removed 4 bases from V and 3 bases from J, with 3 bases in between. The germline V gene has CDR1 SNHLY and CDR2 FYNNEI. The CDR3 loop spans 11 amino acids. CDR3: CASSVDYGYTF. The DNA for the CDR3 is TGTGCCAGCAGTGTTGACTATGGCTACACCTTC.

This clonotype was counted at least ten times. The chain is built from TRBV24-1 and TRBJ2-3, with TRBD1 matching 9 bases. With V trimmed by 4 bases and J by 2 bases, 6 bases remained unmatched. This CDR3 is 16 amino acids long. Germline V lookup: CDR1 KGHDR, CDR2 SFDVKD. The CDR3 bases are TGTGCCACCAGTGAGGGGACAGGGAAATACACAGATACGCAGTATTTT. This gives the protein CATSEGTGKYTDTQYF.

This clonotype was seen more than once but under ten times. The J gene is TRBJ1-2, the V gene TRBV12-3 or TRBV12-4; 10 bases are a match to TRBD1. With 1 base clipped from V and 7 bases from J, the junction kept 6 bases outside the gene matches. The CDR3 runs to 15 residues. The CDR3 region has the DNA TGTGCCAGCAGTTTAGAAACCGGGACAGGGGTTGGCTACACCTTC. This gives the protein CASSLETGTGVGYTF.

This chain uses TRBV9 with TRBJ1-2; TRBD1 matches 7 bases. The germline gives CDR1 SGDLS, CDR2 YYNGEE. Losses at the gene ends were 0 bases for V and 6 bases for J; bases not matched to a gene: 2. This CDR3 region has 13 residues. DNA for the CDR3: TGTGCCAGCAGCGTAGTACAGGGGAATGGCTACACCTTC. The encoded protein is CASSVVQGNGYTF.

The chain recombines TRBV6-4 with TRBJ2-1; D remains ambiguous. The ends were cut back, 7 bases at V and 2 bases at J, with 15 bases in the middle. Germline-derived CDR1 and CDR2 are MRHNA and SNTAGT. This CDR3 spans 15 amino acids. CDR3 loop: CASTLAERTYNEQFF. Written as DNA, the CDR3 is TGTGCCAGCACCCTGGCGGAGCGAACCTACAATGAGCAGTTCTTC.

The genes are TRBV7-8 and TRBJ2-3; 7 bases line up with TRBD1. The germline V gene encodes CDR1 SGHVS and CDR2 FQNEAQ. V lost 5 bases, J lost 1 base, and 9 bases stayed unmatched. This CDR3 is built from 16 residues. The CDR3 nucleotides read TGTGCCAGCAGCCATACCGAGGGGGCGGGCACAGATACGCAGTATTTT. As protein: CASSHTEGAGTDTQYF.